One T cell receptor beta chain is described in this entry. This entry belongs to a study of T cell changes during pregnancy in multiple sclerosis. The data were produced by immunoSEQ multiplex PCR, yet TCRdb's version contains in-frame clones alone and is incomplete. The repertoire has roughly 46,000 clones, 93% of them found once; the top ten carry 3% to 4.5%. Deletions cut 5 bases from V and 0 bases from J, with 7 bases between. The CDR3 runs to 13 residues. Germline V gene data show CDR1 as MNHEY and CDR2 as SMNVEV (reference sequence). V gene TRBV27 combines with J gene TRBJ1-2; no reliable D call. The source of this sequence is a female donor with multiple sclerosis, enrolled in a pregnancy study. The material sequenced was CD8+ T cells from peripheral blood mononuclear cells, taken after pregnancy. This chain's CDR3 is CASSPSTNYGYTF. CDR3 bases: TGTGCCAGCAGTCCATCCACTAACTATGGCTACACCTTC.